The clone carrying this T cell receptor beta chain was detected a few times. The sample comes from a study of regulatory T cells in long-lasting Graves disease. As for time point: newly diagnosed GD, antithyroid drugs for less than 3 months. Making the TCR library involved RNA that had been extracted from PBMCs. Through Arm-PCR of CDR3 regions and iRepertoire HTBI primers, TCR beta libraries were built. Using its own MiXCR run on the multiplex PCR reads, TCRdb lists one record per CDR3 protein. The sample contains hundreds of thousands of distinct CDR3 sequences, 15% to 20% of which appear only once. This sample also appeared in a second study, on T cells in Graves' hyperthyroidism and ophthalmopathy. This second study notes: Over 18 months, lack of ophthalmopathy progression marked Graves' hyperthyroidism as stable.

The receptor was derived from a woman between 25 and 40 years old with Graves disease. Source: peripheral blood mononuclear cells (PBMCs), taken at new diagnosis, from a patient treated with antithyroid drugs.

The CDR3 DNA is TGTGCCAGCTCACCCTCGATTGGGCAGGGCGAAGAGACCCAGTACTTC. Protein product: CASSPSIGQGEETQYF. The rearrangement uses TRBV18 and TRBJ2-5; tentatively, D is TRBD1 (5 bases). V lost 3 bases, J lost 3 bases, and 17 bases lay in between. The CDR3 loop spans 16 amino acids. CDR1 is KGHSH, CDR2 LQKENI, per germline.